A selection of T cell receptor beta chains follows, all from one sample in a study of T cells after yellow fever vaccination. TCRdb called the 5' RACE reads again in MiXCR, with one record for every CDR3 protein. The sample lists almost 70,000 distinct CDR3 sequences, 5% to 6.5% occurring once. The sample in question was CD4+ T cells sorted from PBMCs, obtained approximately 16 days after the first yellow fever vaccination. The receptors stem from a man in his late teens or twenties who received the YFV17D yellow fever vaccine. Each CDR3 is given with its conserved first and last residue. D genes are given only for firm matches. Clone size is stated in some rows and not others, as once, few, many or a class when expanded.

J gene,clone size,D gene,V gene,CDR3 DNA,CDR3 protein
TRBJ1-3,NA,NA,TRBV20-1,TGCAGTGCTTTCATGCCGAGGGGGAGAAACACCATATATTTT,CSAFMPRGRNTIYF
TRBJ2-6,many,NA,TRBV24-1,TGTGCCACCAGTGCTCCGTCTGGGGCCAACGTCCTGACTTTC,CATSAPSGANVLTF
TRBJ2-3,many,NA,TRBV6-5,TGTGCCAGCAGTTACGGGCCTAGCGTGGCGACGCAGTATTTT,CASSYGPSVATQYF
TRBJ1-5,many,NA,TRBV4-2,TGTGCCAGCAGCCAAGTAGGAGGGAGTTGGGATCAGCCCCAGCATTTT,CASSQVGGSWDQPQHF
TRBJ2-7,NA,TRBD1,TRBV7-8,TGTGCCAGCAGCTCCAGACAGGGACGTCACGAGCAGTACTTC,CASSSRQGRHEQYF
TRBJ2-3,many,NA,TRBV11-2,TGTGCCAGCAGCTTAGTCCCAGATACGCAGTATTTT,CASSLVPDTQYF
TRBJ2-5,many,NA,TRBV6-1,TGTGCCAGCAGTGAGGGCCCGAACGGAGAGACCCAGTACTTC,CASSEGPNGETQYF
TRBJ2-1,many,TRBD2,TRBV11-2,TGTGCCAGCAGCTTTTCTCTAGCGGGGGGCCCCAATGAGCAGTTCTTC,CASSFSLAGGPNEQFF
TRBJ2-1,many,TRBD2,TRBV28,TGTGCCAGCAGGACTAGCGGAGACTACAATGAGCAGTTCTTC,CASRTSGDYNEQFF
TRBJ2-5,many,NA,TRBV7-2,TGTGCCAGCAGCTTGATGGGCGGGGAGAGGGAGACCCAGTACTTC,CASSLMGGERETQYF
TRBJ2-1,many,TRBD2,TRBV12-3/TRBV12-4,TGTGCCAGCAGTTTTCTAGCGGGGGATTACAATGAGCAGTTCTTC,CASSFLAGDYNEQFF
TRBJ2-7,many,NA,TRBV12-3/TRBV12-4,TGTGCCAGCAGTTTCGGGCAGGGTCGTTCGGAGCAGTACTTC,CASSFGQGRSEQYF
TRBJ2-1,many,TRBD2,TRBV5-1,TGCGCCAGCAGCCCACTAGCGGGGGACAATGAGCAGTTCTTC,CASSPLAGDNEQFF
TRBJ1-1,many,NA,TRBV7-2,TGTGCCAGCAGCTCAAACCTAAACACTGAAGCTTTCTTT,CASSSNLNTEAFF
TRBJ1-6,many,NA,TRBV28,TGTGCCAGCAGTTTACCCGGGGCGGGGAATTCACCCCTCCACTTT,CASSLPGAGNSPLHF
TRBJ2-3,many,NA,TRBV5-1,TGCGCCAGCAGCCCCCTTCGAGGGGGGGGCACAGATACGCAGTATTTT,CASSPLRGGGTDTQYF
TRBJ1-1,many,NA,TRBV29-1,TGCAGCGTAAAGGGGGTATTGAACACTGAAGCTTTCTTT,CSVKGVLNTEAFF
TRBJ2-3,medium-sized,NA,TRBV7-6,TGTGCCAGCAGCTTAGCTAGCACAGATACGCAGTATTTT,CASSLASTDTQYF
TRBJ1-1,many,NA,TRBV19,TGTGCCAGTAGTATCTCGAGTGGACGCATGAACACTGAAGCTTTCTTT,CASSISSGRMNTEAFF
TRBJ2-1,NA,TRBD2,TRBV5-4,TGTGCCAGCAGCTTGGTGGCTAGCGGGGGGAATGAGCAGTTCTTC,CASSLVASGGNEQFF
TRBJ1-2,many,NA,TRBV7-9,TGTGCCAGCAGCTTAGAAACAGACTCGATCACCTTC,CASSLETDSITF
TRBJ1-2,many,NA,TRBV28,TGTGCCAGCAGTTTCAGGGTTGGCAGCTATGGCTACACCTTC,CASSFRVGSYGYTF
TRBJ2-3,many,NA,TRBV4-1,TGCGCCAGCAGCCAAGATGGCCCAGATACGCAGTATTTT,CASSQDGPDTQYF
TRBJ2-2,many,NA,TRBV20-1,TGCAGTGCTAGCCCTCCCGGGCTCCCCAACACCGGGGAGCTGTTTTTT,CSASPPGLPNTGELFF
TRBJ2-7,many,NA,TRBV5-5,TGTGCCAGCAGCGTGGGAGGAACCTCCTACGAGCAGTACTTC,CASSVGGTSYEQYF
TRBJ2-5,few,TRBD2,TRBV5-6,TGTGCCAGCACCCCACTAGCGGGGGGGCGAGGGGAGACCCAGTACTTC,CASTPLAGGRGETQYF
TRBJ2-5,many,TRBD2,TRBV5-1,TGCGCCAGCAGCTCCCCGGGACTAGGTTTGGCCCAGTACTTC,CASSSPGLGLAQYF
TRBJ2-1,many,TRBD2,TRBV5-1,TGCGCCAGCGCCCCCGGGGGGGCCTATGAGCAGTTCTTC,CASAPGGAYEQFF
TRBJ1-4,many,TRBD1,TRBV7-2,TGTGCCAGCAGCCAGAACCCCATGACAGGGGGCGATGAAAAACTGTTTTTT,CASSQNPMTGGDEKLFF
TRBJ2-5,many,TRBD2,TRBV7-9,TGTGCCAGCAGCATCCCTAGCGGGGGTCACTCGCAGTACTTC,CASSIPSGGHSQYF